The 11 T cell receptor beta chains below all came from one sample that was sequenced in a study of cytomegalovirus exposure and HLA in healthy donors. The PCR used 60 Vbeta and 13 Jbeta primers. Method: immunoSEQ multiplex PCR; TCRdb's copy keeps in-frame clones and lacks some. Of about 130,000 clones in the sample, about 76% were seen once. Sequencing used PBMCs. The receptors derive from a man in his forties or fifties in good health and CMV-seropositive.

The V gene is TRBV18, the J gene TRBJ2-2; 7 bases line up with TRBD1. This CDR3 spans 16 amino acids. Unmatched junction bases numbered 9, after V lost 6 bases and J lost 2 bases. Germline-derived CDR1 and CDR2 are KGHSH and LQKENI. The CDR3 protein is CASSSDRVENTGELFF. In nucleotides, the CDR3 is TGTGCCAGCTCGAGTGACAGGGTCGAAAACACCGGGGAGCTGTTTTTT.

Comments on this clone: At one end the junction does not follow the germline gene, possibly because of a read error. Other DNA sequences in this sample translate to the same CDR3. The J gene is TRBJ2-6, the V gene TRBV2; 8 nucleotides align to TRBD1. Per germline, CDR1 SNHLY and CDR2 FYNNEI. This CDR3 is 17 amino acids long. CDR3 coding DNA: TGTGCCAGCAGTTTCAGGGGGCGCAGGTCTGGGGCCAACGTCTTGACTTTC. It specifies CASSFRGRRSGANVLTF.

The rearrangement uses TRBV7-8 and TRBJ2-7; no clear D gene. Between the trimmed V and J ends, which lost 3 bases and 1 base, there was a span of 7 bases. The CDR3 sequence is 13 residues long. From germline, CDR1 is SGHVS and CDR2 FQNEAQ. For the CDR3, the DNA is TGTGCCAGCAGCTTGAGGTGGTCCTACGAGCAGTACTTC. Translating it yields CASSLRWSYEQYF.

The chain employs TRBV27 and TRBJ2-1; 11 bases are shared with TRBD2. Germline V lookup: CDR1 MNHEY, CDR2 SMNVEV (reference sequence). V shed 6 bases, J shed 3 bases, and the junction held 10 bases outside the gene matches. The CDR3 totals 17 residues. The CDR3 nucleotides are TGTGCCAGCAGAGGGACTAGCGGAGGAAGCCTCTACAATGAGCAGTTCTTC. This sequence encodes CASRGTSGGSLYNEQFF.

V usage is TRBV5-1 and J usage is TRBJ1-6; 9 bases fit TRBD1. This CDR3 is 16 amino acids long. Unmatched junction bases numbered 9, after V lost 4 bases and J lost 7 bases. Germline CDR1 reads SGHRS; CDR2 reads YFSETQ. CDR3 region: CASSPRDRVWNSPLHF. The CDR3, as DNA: TGCGCCAGCAGCCCGCGGGACAGGGTATGGAATTCACCCCTCCACTTT.

V and J are TRBV28 and TRBJ1-2; TRBD1 agrees at 8 bases. The CDR3 extends over 17 amino acids. Germline CDR1 and CDR2: MDHEN and SYDVKM. Trimming at V came to 2 bases and at J to 11 bases, leaving 19 bases not matched to a gene. CDR3 residues: CASSLHPIGTGPSSYTF. The DNA for the CDR3 is TGTGCCAGCAGTTTACATCCTATAGGGACAGGTCCATCTTCTTACACCTTC.

The genes are TRBV15 and TRBJ2-3; D perhaps matches TRBD1 (6 bases). CDR1 LNHNV and CDR2 YYDKDF come from the germline V gene (reference sequence). V was cut by 0 bases and J by 5 bases, with 15 bases left in between. The CDR3 has 16 amino acids. In nucleotides, the CDR3 is TGTGCCACCAGCAGAGATCCTCCCAGGGGAGAAGATACGCAGTATTTT. Amino acid sequence: CATSRDPPRGEDTQYF.

The chain has TRBV27 and TRBJ2-3; D unresolved. The V end lost 3 bases, the J end lost 2 bases, and 9 bases lay between the germline ends. The CDR3 has 14 amino acids. Germline V gene data show CDR1 as MNHEY and CDR2 as SMNVEV (reference sequence). CDR3 region: CASSFGRNTDTQYF. The CDR3 DNA reads TGTGCCAGCAGTTTCGGCAGGAACACAGATACGCAGTATTTT.

V usage is TRBV9 and J usage is TRBJ2-3; D may be TRBD2 (6 bases). V was shortened by 4 bases and J by 5 bases, with 17 bases between the two germline ends. CDR3 size: 15 residues. Germline V gives CDR1 SGDLS, CDR2 YYNGEE. The CDR3 protein is CASSLLGRDIDTQYF. CDR3 nucleotides: TGTGCCAGCAGCCTACTTGGGCGGGATATAGATACGCAGTATTTT.

This clone was observed a handful of times. This chain uses TRBV5-1 with TRBJ1-1; TRBD1 might be the D (6 bases). Looked up from germline, CDR1 is SGHRS and CDR2 is YFSETQ. The CDR3 length is 14 residues. V dropped 3 bases and J dropped 4 bases, with 13 bases sitting between them. The CDR3 DNA is TGCGCCAGCAGCTGGAAGGGGGACGGCACTGAAGCTTTCTTT. Its translation is CASSWKGDGTEAFF. Based on the CDR3 plus reference TRBV5-1 and TRBJ1-1, the full variable domain is KAGVTQTPRYLIKTRGQQVTLSCSPISGHRSVSWYQQTPGQGLQFLFEYFSETQRNKGNFPGRFSGRQFSNSRSEMNVSTLELGDSALYLCASSWKGDGTEAFFGQGTRLTVV.

The CDR3 coding sequence is TGTGCCAGCCGGCGGGGAGTTGAGCAGTTCTTC. Protein: CASRRGVEQFF. The rearrangement links TRBV25-1 to TRBJ2-1; D may be TRBD2 (6 bases). The CDR3 contains 11 residues. V was shortened by 8 bases and J by 9 bases, with 11 bases between the two germline ends. The germline V gene encodes CDR1 MGHDK and CDR2 SYGVNS.